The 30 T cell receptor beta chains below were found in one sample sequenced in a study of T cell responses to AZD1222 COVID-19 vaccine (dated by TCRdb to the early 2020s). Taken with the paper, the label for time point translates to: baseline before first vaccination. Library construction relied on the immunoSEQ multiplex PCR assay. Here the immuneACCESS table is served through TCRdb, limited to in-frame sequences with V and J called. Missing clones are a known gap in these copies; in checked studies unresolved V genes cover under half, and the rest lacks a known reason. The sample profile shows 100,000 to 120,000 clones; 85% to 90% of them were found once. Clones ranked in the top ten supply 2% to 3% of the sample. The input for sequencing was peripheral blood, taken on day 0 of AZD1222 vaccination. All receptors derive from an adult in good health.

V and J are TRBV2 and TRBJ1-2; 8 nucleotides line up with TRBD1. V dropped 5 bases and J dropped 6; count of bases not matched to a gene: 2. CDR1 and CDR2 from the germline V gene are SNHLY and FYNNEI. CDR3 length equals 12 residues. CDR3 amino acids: CASSTTGDGYTF. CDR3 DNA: TGTGCCAGCAGTACGACAGGGGATGGCTACACCTTC.

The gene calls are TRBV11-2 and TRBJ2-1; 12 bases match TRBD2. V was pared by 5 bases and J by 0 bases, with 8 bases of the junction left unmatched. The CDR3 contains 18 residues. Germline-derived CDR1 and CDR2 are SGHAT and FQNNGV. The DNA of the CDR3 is TGTGCCAGCAGCCAGGTACTAGCGGGGGGCCGCTCCTACAATGAGCAGTTCTTC. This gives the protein CASSQVLAGGRSYNEQFF.

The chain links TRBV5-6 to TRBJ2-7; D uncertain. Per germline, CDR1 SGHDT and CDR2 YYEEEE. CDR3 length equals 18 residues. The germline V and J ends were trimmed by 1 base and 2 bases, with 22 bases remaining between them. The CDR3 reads CASSLKVAEESQTYEQYF. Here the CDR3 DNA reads TGTGCCAGCAGCTTGAAGGTGGCAGAAGAAAGCCAGACCTACGAGCAGTACTTC.

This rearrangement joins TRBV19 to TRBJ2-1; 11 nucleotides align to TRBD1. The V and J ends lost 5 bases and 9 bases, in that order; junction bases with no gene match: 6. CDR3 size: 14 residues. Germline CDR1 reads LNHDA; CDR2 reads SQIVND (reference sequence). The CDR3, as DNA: TGTGCCAGTAGTCCCGGGACAGGGGGGTTTGAGCAGTTCTTC. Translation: CASSPGTGGFEQFF.

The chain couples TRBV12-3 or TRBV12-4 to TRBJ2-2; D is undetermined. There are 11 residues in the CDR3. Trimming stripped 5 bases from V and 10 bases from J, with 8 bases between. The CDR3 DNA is TGTGCCAGCAGTCATAATGAGGAGCTGTTTTTT. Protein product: CASSHNEELFF.

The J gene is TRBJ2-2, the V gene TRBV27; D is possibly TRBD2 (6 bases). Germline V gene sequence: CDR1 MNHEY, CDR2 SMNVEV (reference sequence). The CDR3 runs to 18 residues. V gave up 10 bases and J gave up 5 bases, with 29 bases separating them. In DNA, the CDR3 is TGTGCCACTAGGGCCCTCGGGGGTTCGGGCACGATTACCGGGGAGCTGTTTTTT. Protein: CATRALGGSGTITGELFF.

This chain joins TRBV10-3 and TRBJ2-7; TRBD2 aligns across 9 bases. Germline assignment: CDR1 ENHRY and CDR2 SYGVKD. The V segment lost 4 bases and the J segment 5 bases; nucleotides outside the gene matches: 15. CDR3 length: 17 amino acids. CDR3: CAISGAGLAREGNEQYF. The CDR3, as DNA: TGTGCCATCAGTGGAGCCGGACTGGCGCGGGAGGGTAACGAGCAGTACTTC.

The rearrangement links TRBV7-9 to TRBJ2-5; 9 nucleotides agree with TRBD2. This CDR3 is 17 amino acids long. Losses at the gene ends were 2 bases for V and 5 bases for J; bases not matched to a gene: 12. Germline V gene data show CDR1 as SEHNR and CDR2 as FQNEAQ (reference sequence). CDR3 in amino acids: CASSLSRFSGGRETQYF. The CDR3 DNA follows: TGTGCCAGCAGCTTATCCCGCTTTAGCGGGGGCAGGGAGACCCAGTACTTC.

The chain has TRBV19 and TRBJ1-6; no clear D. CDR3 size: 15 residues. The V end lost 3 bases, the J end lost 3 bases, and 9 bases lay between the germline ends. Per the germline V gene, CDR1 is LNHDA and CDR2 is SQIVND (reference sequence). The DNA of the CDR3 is TGTGCCAGTAGTATCTATGGCGGCTATAATTCACCCCTCCACTTT. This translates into CASSIYGGYNSPLHF.

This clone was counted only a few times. Written as DNA, the CDR3 is TGTGCCAGCAGCTTGAACCCTGGGGCCAACGTCCTGACTTTC. Its protein is CASSLNPGANVLTF. J is TRBJ2-6 and V is TRBV7-8; D gene uncertain. There are 14 residues in the CDR3. CDR1 is SGHVS and CDR2 is FQNEAQ in the germline V gene. Trimming left V 3 bases short and J 2 bases short, with 5 bases between. Complete variable domain (other parts from reference TRBV7-8 and TRBJ2-6): GAGVSQSPRYKVAKRGQDVALRCDPISGHVSLFWYQQALGQGPEFLTYFQNEAQLDKSGLPSDRFFAERPEGSVSTLKIQRTQQEDSAVYLCASSLNPGANVLTFGAGSRLTVL.

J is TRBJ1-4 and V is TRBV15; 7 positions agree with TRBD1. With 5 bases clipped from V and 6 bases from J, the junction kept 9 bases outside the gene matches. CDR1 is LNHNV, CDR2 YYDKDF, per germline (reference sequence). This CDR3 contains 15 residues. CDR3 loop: CATSLTGAVDEKLFF. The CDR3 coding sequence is TGTGCCACCAGCTTAACAGGGGCGGTCGATGAAAAACTGTTTTTT.

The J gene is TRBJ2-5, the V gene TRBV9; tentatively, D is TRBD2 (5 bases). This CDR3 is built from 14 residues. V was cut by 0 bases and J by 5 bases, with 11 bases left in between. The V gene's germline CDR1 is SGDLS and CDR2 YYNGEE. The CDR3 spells CASSVVGGRETQYF. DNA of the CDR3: TGTGCCAGCAGCGTAGTCGGCGGGCGGGAGACCCAGTACTTC.

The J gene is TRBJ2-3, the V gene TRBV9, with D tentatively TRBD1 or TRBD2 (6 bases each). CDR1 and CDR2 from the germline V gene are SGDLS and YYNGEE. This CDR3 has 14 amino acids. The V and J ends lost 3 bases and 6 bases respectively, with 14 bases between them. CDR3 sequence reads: CASSASRGQDTQYF. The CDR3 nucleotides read TGTGCCAGCAGCGCTAGTCGGGGGCAGGATACGCAGTATTTT. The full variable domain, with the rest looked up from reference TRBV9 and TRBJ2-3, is DSGVTQTPKHLITATGQRVTLRCSPRSGDLSVYWYQQSLDQGLQFLIQYYNGEERAKGNILERFSAQQFPDLHSELNLSSLELGDSALYFCASSASRGQDTQYFGPGTRLTVL.

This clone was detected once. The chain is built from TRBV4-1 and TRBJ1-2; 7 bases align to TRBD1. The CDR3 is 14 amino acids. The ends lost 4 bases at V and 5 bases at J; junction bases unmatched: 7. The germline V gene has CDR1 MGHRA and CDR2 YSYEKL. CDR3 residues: CASSLRQGEYGYTF. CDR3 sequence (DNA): TGCGCCAGCAGCCTCAGACAGGGAGAATATGGCTACACCTTC.

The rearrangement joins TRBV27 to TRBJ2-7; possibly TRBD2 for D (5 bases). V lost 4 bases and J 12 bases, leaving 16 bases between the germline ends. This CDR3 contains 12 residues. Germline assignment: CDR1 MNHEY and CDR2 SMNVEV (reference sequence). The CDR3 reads CASSSKSGNWYF. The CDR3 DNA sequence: TGTGCCAGCAGTTCAAAGTCGGGAAATTGGTACTTC.

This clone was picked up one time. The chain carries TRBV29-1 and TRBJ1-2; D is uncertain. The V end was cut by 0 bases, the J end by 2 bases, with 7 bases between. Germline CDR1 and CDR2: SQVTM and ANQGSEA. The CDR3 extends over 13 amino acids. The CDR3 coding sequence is TGCAGCGTTGAAGAACACACGAACTATGGCTACACCTTC. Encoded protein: CSVEEHTNYGYTF.

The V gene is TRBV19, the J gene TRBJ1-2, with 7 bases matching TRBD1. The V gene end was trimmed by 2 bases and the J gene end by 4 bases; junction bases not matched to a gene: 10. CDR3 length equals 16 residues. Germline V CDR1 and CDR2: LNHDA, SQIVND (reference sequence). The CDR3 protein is CASSIPTGAVAYGYTF. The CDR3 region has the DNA TGTGCCAGTAGTATACCCACAGGGGCCGTAGCCTATGGCTACACCTTC. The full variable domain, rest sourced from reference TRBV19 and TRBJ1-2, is DGGITQSPKYLFRKEGQNVTLSCEQNLNHDAMYWYRQDPGQGLRLIYYSQIVNDFQKGDIAEGYSVSREKKESFPLTVTSAQKNPTAFYLCASSIPTGAVAYGYTFGSGTRLTVV.

The CDR3 here is CASSQDSPSGGGDTQYF. The CDR3, as DNA: TGTGCCAGCAGCCAAGATAGTCCCAGCGGGGGAGGAGATACGCAGTATTTT. The chain carries TRBV4-2 and TRBJ2-3, with 8 bases lining up with TRBD2. Germline CDR1 is LGHNA and CDR2 is YNFKEQ. The CDR3 spans 17 residues. With 0 bases clipped from V and 5 bases from J, the junction kept 10 bases outside the gene matches.

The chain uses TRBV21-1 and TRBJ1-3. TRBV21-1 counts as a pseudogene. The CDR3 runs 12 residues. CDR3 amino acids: CASSKVRYTIYF. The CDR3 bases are TGTGCCAGCAGCAAAGTAAGGTACACCATATATTTT.

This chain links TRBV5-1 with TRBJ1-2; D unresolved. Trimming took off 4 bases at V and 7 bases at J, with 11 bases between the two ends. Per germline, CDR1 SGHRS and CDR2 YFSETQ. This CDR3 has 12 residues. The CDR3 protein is CASSSTRSGYTF. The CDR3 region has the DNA TGCGCCAGCAGCAGTACACGCTCTGGCTACACCTTC. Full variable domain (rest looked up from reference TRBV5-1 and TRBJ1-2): KAGVTQTPRYLIKTRGQQVTLSCSPISGHRSVSWYQQTPGQGLQFLFEYFSETQRNKGNFPGRFSGRQFSNSRSEMNVSTLELGDSALYLCASSSTRSGYTFGSGTRLTVV.

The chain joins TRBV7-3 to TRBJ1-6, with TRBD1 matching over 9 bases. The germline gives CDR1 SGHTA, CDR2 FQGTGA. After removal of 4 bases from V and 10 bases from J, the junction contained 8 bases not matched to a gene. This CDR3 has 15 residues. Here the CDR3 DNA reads TGTGCCAGCAGCTCCACAGGGGGCGCCGGGTCACCCCTCCACTTT. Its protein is CASSSTGGAGSPLHF.

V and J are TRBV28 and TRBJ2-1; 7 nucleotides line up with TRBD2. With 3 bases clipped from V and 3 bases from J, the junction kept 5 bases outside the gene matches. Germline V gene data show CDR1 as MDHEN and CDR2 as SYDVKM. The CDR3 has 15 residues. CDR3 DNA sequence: TGTGCCAGCAGTTTCCTGACTAGCAGCTACAATGAGCAGTTCTTC. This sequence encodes CASSFLTSSYNEQFF.

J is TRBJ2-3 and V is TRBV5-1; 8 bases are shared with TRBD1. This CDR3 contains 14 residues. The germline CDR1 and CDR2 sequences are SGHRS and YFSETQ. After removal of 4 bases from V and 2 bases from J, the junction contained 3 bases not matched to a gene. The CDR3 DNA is TGCGCCAGCAGCAGGACAGGGTCCACAGATACGCAGTATTTT. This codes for CASSRTGSTDTQYF.

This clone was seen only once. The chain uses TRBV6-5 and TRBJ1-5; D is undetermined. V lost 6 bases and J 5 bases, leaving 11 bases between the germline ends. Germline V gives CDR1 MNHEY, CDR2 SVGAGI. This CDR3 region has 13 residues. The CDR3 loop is CASSYDRDQPQHF. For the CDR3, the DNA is TGTGCCAGCAGCTACGACCGAGATCAGCCCCAGCATTTT.

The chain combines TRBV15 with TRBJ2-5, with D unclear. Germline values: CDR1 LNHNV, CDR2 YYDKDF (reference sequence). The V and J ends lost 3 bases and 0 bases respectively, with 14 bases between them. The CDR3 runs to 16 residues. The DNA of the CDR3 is TGTGCCACCAGCAGTTCCTTGGGTCCGAACCAAGAGACCCAGTACTTC. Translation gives CATSSSLGPNQETQYF.

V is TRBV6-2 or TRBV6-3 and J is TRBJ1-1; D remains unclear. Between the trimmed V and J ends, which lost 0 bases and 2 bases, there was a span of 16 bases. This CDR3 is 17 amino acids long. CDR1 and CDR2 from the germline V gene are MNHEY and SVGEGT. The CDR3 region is CASSYSPGWRKNTEAFF. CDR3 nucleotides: TGTGCCAGCAGTTACTCACCGGGCTGGAGGAAAAACACTGAAGCTTTCTTT.

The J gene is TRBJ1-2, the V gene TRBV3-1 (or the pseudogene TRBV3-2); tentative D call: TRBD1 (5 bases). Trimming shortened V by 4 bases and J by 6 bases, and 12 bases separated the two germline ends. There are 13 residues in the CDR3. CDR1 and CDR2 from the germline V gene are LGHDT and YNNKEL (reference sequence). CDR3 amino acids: CASSRGLAHGYTF. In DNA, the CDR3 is TGTGCCAGCAGCCGGGGACTTGCCCATGGCTACACCTTC.

CDR3 residues: CASSEDGSYGYTF. In DNA, the CDR3 is TGTGCCAGTAGCGAGGACGGCTCATATGGCTACACCTTC. The V call is TRBV19, the J call TRBJ1-2; D gene unclear. V gave up 6 bases and J gave up 5 bases, with 13 bases separating them. The CDR3 is made up of 13 amino acids. The V gene's germline CDR1 is LNHDA and CDR2 SQIVND (reference sequence).

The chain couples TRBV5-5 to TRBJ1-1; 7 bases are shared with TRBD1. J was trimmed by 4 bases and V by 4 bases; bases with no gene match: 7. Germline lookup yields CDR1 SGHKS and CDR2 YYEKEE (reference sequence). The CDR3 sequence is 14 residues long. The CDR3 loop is CASSQDRWSTEAFF. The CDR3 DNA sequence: TGTGCCAGCAGCCAGGACAGGTGGAGCACTGAAGCTTTCTTT.

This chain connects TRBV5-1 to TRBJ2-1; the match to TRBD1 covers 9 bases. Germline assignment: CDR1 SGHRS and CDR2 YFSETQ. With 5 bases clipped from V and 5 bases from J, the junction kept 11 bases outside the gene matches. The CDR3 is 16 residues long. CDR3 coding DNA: TGCGCCAGCAGTTCACTTACGGGACAGGGTAACAATGAGCAGTTCTTC. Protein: CASSSLTGQGNNEQFF.